This passage covers 32 T cell receptor beta chains from one sample sequenced in a study of cytomegalovirus exposure and HLA in healthy donors. The PCR had 60 Vbeta and 13 Jbeta primers. Clones were read by immunoSEQ multiplex PCR, and TCRdb kept only the in-frame ones, dropping some. The table shows 120,000 or so clones, with approximately 85% occurring only once. Specimen: PBMCs. The origin of the receptors is a male donor in good health and CMV-seropositive.

The chain employs TRBV19 and TRBJ2-6, with D uncertain. CDR3 size: 17 residues. The germline CDR1 and CDR2 sequences are LNHDA and SQIVND (reference sequence). Trimming stripped 3 bases from V and 0 bases from J, with 12 bases between. In DNA, the CDR3 is TGTGCCAGTAGTATTGTCCAACAGAGCTCTGGGGCCAACGTCCTGACTTTC. Translating gives CASSIVQQSSGANVLTF.

V is TRBV29-1 and J is TRBJ2-3; TRBD2 matches 9 bases. Trimming removed 4 bases from V and 1 base from J; junction bases left unmatched: 0. The CDR3 runs 13 residues. Per germline, CDR1 SQVTM and CDR2 ANQGSEA. The CDR3 nucleotides are TGCAGCGTTGGCGGGAGGGGCACAGATACGCAGTATTTT. Translating gives CSVGGRGTDTQYF.

This chain joins TRBV7-2 and TRBJ2-7; D is unclear. From germline, CDR1 is SGHTA and CDR2 FQGNSA. The CDR3 runs 13 residues. Between the trimmed V and J ends, which lost 4 bases and 5 bases, there was a span of 12 bases. In DNA form, the CDR3 reads TGTGCCAGCAGCTCCCAAACGAGGAACGAGCAGTACTTC. It encodes CASSSQTRNEQYF.

CDR3 loop: CASSIGGSNTGELFF. CDR3 nucleotide sequence: TGTGCCAGTAGTATCGGAGGGTCTAACACCGGGGAGCTGTTTTTT. V is TRBV19 and J is TRBJ2-2, with D possibly being TRBD2 (6 bases). In germline, CDR1 is LNHDA, CDR2 SQIVND (reference sequence). With 3 bases removed from V and 2 bases from J, the gap between germline ends came to 10 bases. There are 15 residues in the CDR3.

The chain is built from TRBV10-3 and TRBJ1-5; 8 bases are a match to TRBD1. The CDR3 totals 16 residues. CDR1 ENHRY and CDR2 SYGVKD come from the germline V gene. The J segment lost 0 bases and the V segment lost 10 bases, leaving 11 bases of the junction unmatched. The DNA of the CDR3 is TGTGCCACCGGACAGGGAGAAGGGTATAGCAATCAGCCCCAGCATTTT. Translated, it gives CATGQGEGYSNQPQHF.

A single count supports this clone. The J gene is TRBJ1-1, the V gene TRBV5-6, with 11 bases fitting TRBD1. The CDR3 is 16 amino acids. Germline assignment: CDR1 SGHDT and CDR2 YYEEEE. Trimming cost V 4 bases and J 1 base; bases outside gene matches: 6. The CDR3, as DNA: TGTGCCAGCAGCCAGGACAGGGGGCTTTGGAACACTGAAGCTTTCTTT. It codes for CASSQDRGLWNTEAFF.

V and J are TRBV18 and TRBJ1-2, with D maybe TRBD1 (6 bases). Germline lookup yields CDR1 KGHSH and CDR2 LQKENI. Trimming took off 3 bases at V and 4 bases at J, with 15 bases between the two ends. The CDR3 spans 15 residues. CDR3 loop: CASSPQGSEGYGYTF. CDR3 DNA: TGTGCCAGCTCACCCCAGGGGTCAGAAGGCTATGGCTACACCTTC.

This clone was recorded only once. The V call is TRBV28, the J call TRBJ2-2; a weak D match, TRBD2 (5 bases). Trimming pared 3 bases from V and 0 bases from J, leaving 14 bases between. The germline gives CDR1 MDHEN, CDR2 SYDVKM. The CDR3 contains 17 residues. This CDR3 reads CASSLPGRATNTGELFF. The CDR3 DNA follows: TGTGCCAGCAGTTTGCCCGGGCGGGCCACGAACACCGGGGAGCTGTTTTTT. Full variable domain (missing parts from reference TRBV28 and TRBJ2-2): DVKVTQSSRYLVKRTGEKVFLECVQDMDHENMFWYRQDPGLGLRLIYFSYDVKMKEKGDIPEGYSVSREKKERFSLILESASTNQTSMYLCASSLPGRATNTGELFFGEGSRLTVL.

This clone was counted once. This chain links TRBV29-1 with TRBJ2-1, with a possible D match to TRBD2 (6 bases). The CDR3 is 13 amino acids. Germline loops: CDR1 SQVTM, CDR2 ANQGSEA. Trimming shortened V by 7 bases and J by 6 bases, and 16 bases separated the two germline ends. The CDR3 sequence is CSAGRDSPNEQFF. CDR3 sequence (DNA): TGCAGCGCGGGCCGGGACTCCCCCAATGAGCAGTTCTTC.

Comment on this clone: This sample includes further DNA sequences coding for the same CDR3. V is TRBV6-6 and J is TRBJ1-5, with TRBD1 identical over 7 bases. CDR1 and CDR2 from the germline V gene are MNHNY and SVGAGI (reference sequence). After removal of 7 bases from V and 1 base from J, the junction contained 7 bases not matched to a gene. The CDR3 spans 15 residues. The CDR3 spells CASTALGQSNQPQHF. CDR3 coding DNA: TGTGCCAGCACCGCCTTGGGACAGAGCAATCAGCCCCAGCATTTT.

This sequence joins TRBV7-9 and TRBJ1-1; tentative D call: TRBD1 (5 bases). Germline lookup yields CDR1 SEHNR and CDR2 FQNEAQ (reference sequence). The V gene lost 2 bases and the J gene lost 2 bases, with 12 bases spanning the gap. The length of the CDR3 is 15 residues. CDR3 residues: CASSLNLGQNTEAFF. The DNA of the CDR3 is TGTGCCAGCAGCTTAAACCTTGGACAAAACACTGAAGCTTTCTTT.

J is TRBJ2-1 and V is TRBV5-5; 12 bases map to TRBD1. The CDR3 totals 17 residues. Germline V CDR1 and CDR2: SGHKS, YYEKEE (reference sequence). Germline trimming cut 0 bases from V and 2 bases from J; bases unmatched to any gene: 3. The CDR3 is CASSLGRDRGPYNEQFF. CDR3 DNA: TGTGCCAGCAGCTTGGGGAGGGACAGGGGGCCCTACAATGAGCAGTTCTTC.

The chain uses TRBV2 and TRBJ2-1; TRBD2 aligns across 13 bases. V was pared by 3 bases and J by 6 bases, with 2 bases of the junction left unmatched. Germline CDR1 reads SNHLY; CDR2 reads FYNNEI. The CDR3 has 15 residues. CDR3 nucleotide sequence: TGTGCCAGCAGTGATGGACTAGCGGGAGCCAATGAGCAGTTCTTC. The encoded protein is CASSDGLAGANEQFF.

V usage is TRBV7-2 and J usage is TRBJ2-2; D call uncertain. The CDR3 is made up of 13 amino acids. The V gene's germline CDR1 is SGHTA and CDR2 FQGNSA. V lost 2 bases and J 6 bases, leaving 7 bases between the germline ends. CDR3 nucleotides: TGTGCCAGCAGCTTATTGAGTTCCGGGGAGCTGTTTTTT. Translated: CASSLLSSGELFF.

The chain links TRBV5-1 to TRBJ2-2; 7 bases map to TRBD1. The germline V gene has CDR1 SGHRS and CDR2 YFSETQ. Germline trimming cut 4 bases from V and 11 bases from J; bases unmatched to any gene: 5. This CDR3 spans 12 amino acids. The CDR3, as DNA: TGCGCCAGCAGCCGTGACAGGGAAGAGCTGTTTTTT. Translation: CASSRDREELFF.

In nucleotides, the CDR3 is TGTGCCAGCAGCTATACAGAAAACAATCAGCCCCAGCATTTT. Its protein product is CASSYTENNQPQHF. V is TRBV6-5 and J is TRBJ1-5; D gene unclear. Deletions cut 6 bases from V and 3 bases from J, with 12 bases between. The CDR3 has 14 amino acids. The germline V gene encodes CDR1 MNHEY and CDR2 SVGAGI.

This clone was picked up one time. V is TRBV28 and J is TRBJ1-4; D remains ambiguous. CDR3 size: 14 residues. Germline V lookup: CDR1 MDHEN, CDR2 SYDVKM. V was cut by 5 bases and J by 3 bases, with 10 bases left in between. This CDR3 is CASSPGGPNEKLFF. The CDR3, as DNA: TGTGCCAGCAGTCCAGGTGGCCCTAATGAAAAACTGTTTTTT.

The chain links TRBV19 to TRBJ1-5, with 7 nucleotides matching TRBD1. Germline CDR1 LNHDA, CDR2 SQIVND (reference sequence). J gave up 6 bases and V 6 bases, and 17 bases lay outside the gene matches. The CDR3 has 17 amino acids. The CDR3 loop reads CASRNRGPDDEGQPQHF. For the CDR3, the DNA is TGTGCCAGTAGGAACAGGGGTCCAGACGATGAGGGTCAGCCCCAGCATTTT.

The chain recombines TRBV29-1 with TRBJ2-7, with D maybe TRBD2 (5 bases). V lost 2 bases, J lost 4 bases, and 6 bases lay in between. CDR3 length equals 11 residues. Germline-derived CDR1 and CDR2 are SQVTM and ANQGSEA. CDR3 sequence reads: CSVELAYEQYF. CDR3 DNA sequence: TGCAGCGTTGAACTAGCTTACGAGCAGTACTTC.

This clone was recorded once. The rearrangement links TRBV28 to TRBJ1-1; 8 bases line up with TRBD1. Germline CDR1 MDHEN, CDR2 SYDVKM. V was clipped by 1 base and J by 4 bases; unmatched bases: 8. The CDR3 consists of 16 residues. In DNA, the CDR3 is TGTGCCAGCAGTTTATCCCCAGGGGGCGGGGGCACTGAAGCTTTCTTT. Protein: CASSLSPGGGGTEAFF.

The chain joins TRBV7-3 to TRBJ2-2, with TRBD1 matching over 9 bases. Germline V gives CDR1 SGHTA, CDR2 FQGTGA. The CDR3 has 16 residues. Unmatched junction bases numbered 8, after V lost 5 bases and J lost 4 bases. The CDR3 bases are TGTGCCAGCAGCCAAAGCGGGACAGGGCTCACCGGGGAGCTGTTTTTT. This sequence encodes CASSQSGTGLTGELFF. Combining the CDR3 with reference TRBV7-3 and TRBJ2-2 gives the whole variable domain GAGVSQTPSNKVTEKGKYVELRCDPISGHTALYWYRQSLGQGPEFLIYFQGTGAADDSGLPNDRFFAVRPEGSVSTLKIQRTERGDSAVYLCASSQSGTGLTGELFFGEGSRLTVL.

This sequence joins TRBV27 and TRBJ2-7; 7 nucleotides agree with TRBD2. The CDR3 spans 13 residues. V lost 8 bases and J lost 5; bases outside the gene matches: 9. Germline CDR1 MNHEY, CDR2 SMNVEV (reference sequence). The CDR3 sequence is CASEGGGLHEQYF. CDR3 in DNA: TGTGCCAGCGAGGGCGGGGGTCTGCACGAGCAGTACTTC.

V usage is TRBV19 and J usage is TRBJ2-2, with 7 nucleotides matching TRBD2. The V segment lost 7 bases and the J segment 7 bases; nucleotides outside the gene matches: 9. The CDR3 runs to 14 residues. Germline CDR1 is LNHDA and CDR2 is SQIVND (reference sequence). The CDR3, as DNA: TGTGCCAGTAAGGGGAGGGAGGGAAGCGGGGAGCTGTTTTTT. Translating it yields CASKGREGSGELFF.

The chain joins TRBV7-2 to TRBJ2-7; 14 nucleotides match TRBD2. The CDR3 is made up of 14 amino acids. V was pared by 0 bases and J by 12 bases, with 4 bases of the junction left unmatched. Germline V gene sequence: CDR1 SGHTA, CDR2 FQGNSA. The CDR3 sequence is CASSLAGLAGVAYF. The CDR3, as DNA: TGTGCCAGCAGCTTAGCGGGACTAGCGGGAGTCGCGTACTTC.

J is TRBJ2-3 and V is TRBV7-2; a weak D match, TRBD1 (6 bases). With 1 base removed from V and 2 bases from J, the gap between germline ends came to 19 bases. The CDR3 covers 18 residues. CDR1 SGHTA and CDR2 FQGNSA come from the germline V gene. Here the CDR3 DNA reads TGTGCCAGCAGCTTAGTAGTCAGGGGCACAGCTTCCACAGATACGCAGTATTTT. Translation gives CASSLVVRGTASTDTQYF.

The rearrangement joins TRBV7-9 to TRBJ2-5, with 12 bases aligning to TRBD2. TRBJ2-7 explains the end of the DNA better; the J call may be wrong. The CDR3 is 15 residues long. CDR1 is SEHNR, CDR2 FQNEAQ, per germline (reference sequence). The CDR3: CASSPLAGGPYEQYF. As DNA, the CDR3 is TGTGCCAGCAGTCCTCTAGCGGGAGGGCCCTACGAGCAGTACTTC.

This chain's CDR3 is CASLDFTDTQYF. In DNA form, the CDR3 reads TGTGCCAGCCTGGACTTTACAGATACGCAGTATTTT. This chain connects TRBV28 to TRBJ2-3; weak D call: TRBD2 (5 bases). V lost 8 bases and J lost 3, with 9 bases in between. Germline CDR1 and CDR2: MDHEN and SYDVKM. The CDR3 sequence is 12 residues long.

The CDR3 reads CASSEQRQETQYF. The CDR3, as DNA: TGTGCCAGCAGTGAACAGCGGCAAGAGACCCAGTACTTC. The rearrangement links TRBV2 to TRBJ2-5; maybe TRBD2 (5 bases). Trimming cost V 2 bases and J 2 bases, with 6 bases left between them. The CDR3 totals 13 residues. Germline lookup yields CDR1 SNHLY and CDR2 FYNNEI.

V is TRBV6-1 and J is TRBJ2-5; unclear D gene. The CDR3 runs 17 residues. The germline V gene has CDR1 MNHNS and CDR2 SASEGT. Trimming left V 2 bases short and J 3 bases short, with 19 bases between. CDR3 loop: CASSELMSNPIKETQYF. CDR3 nucleotides: TGTGCCAGCAGTGAATTGATGAGTAACCCGATAAAAGAGACCCAGTACTTC.

This chain uses TRBV9 with TRBJ2-7; 9 bases match TRBD1. There are 14 residues in the CDR3. The germline gives CDR1 SGDLS, CDR2 YYNGEE. V was clipped by 0 bases and J by 6 bases; unmatched bases: 4. The CDR3 bases are TGTGCCAGCAGCGTAGGGGGGACAGGGCTCGAGCAGTACTTC. This encodes CASSVGGTGLEQYF.

This chain connects TRBV30 to TRBJ1-1, with D maybe TRBD1 (6 bases). This CDR3 region has 14 residues. The V and J ends lost 5 bases and 3 bases respectively, with 16 bases between them. Per germline, CDR1 GTSNPN and CDR2 SVGIG (reference sequence). CDR3 coding DNA: TGTGCCTGGTGTACCGGGACATTGGACACTGAAGCTTTCTTT. Its protein product is CAWCTGTLDTEAFF.

The chain carries TRBV4-3 and TRBJ1-2, with a tentative D call TRBD1 (5 bases). V was pared by 0 bases and J by 3 bases, with 11 bases between. The germline V gene has CDR1 LGHNA and CDR2 YSLEER. The CDR3 runs 15 residues. The CDR3 sequence is CASSQDNRRDYGYTF. The CDR3 DNA reads TGCGCCAGCAGCCAAGATAACAGGAGGGACTATGGCTACACCTTC.